This T cell receptor beta chain was sequenced in a study of cytomegalovirus exposure and HLA in healthy donors. This cohort consisted of healthy bone marrow donors. Comments on this clone: Antigen: not known.

Study-wide findings and caveats: Earlier analysis yielded a pattern in which most TCR beta V segments were productive about 90% or about 30% of the time.

The PCR ran on 60 Vbeta and 13 Jbeta primers. How the authors handled the data: A later analysis tallied 80 million to 100 million unique TCR beta chains, about 12 million of them shared. The data were produced by immunoSEQ multiplex PCR, yet TCRdb's version contains in-frame clones alone and is incomplete. V and J calls and clone size come straight from that table; D and trimming were deduced from the DNA. This repertoire shows more than 150,000 clones, 77% found once; its top ten account for 1.4%. This TCR came from a man aged 18 to 35 in good health and CMV-seronegative. Sequencing used PBMCs.

DNA for the CDR3: TGTGCCAGTAGCTTTAGCGGGAAATCAGGCTTCTACGAGCAGTACTTC. This sequence encodes CASSFSGKSGFYEQYF. This rearrangement joins TRBV19 to TRBJ2-7, with TRBD2 identical over 8 bases. Germline-derived CDR1 and CDR2 are LNHDA and SQIVND (reference sequence). The CDR3 covers 16 residues. Germline trimming cut 6 bases from V and 3 bases from J; bases unmatched to any gene: 13.